Listed here are 8 T cell receptor beta chains from one sample, sequenced in a study of cytomegalovirus exposure and HLA in healthy donors. A multiplex PCR was run with 60 Vbeta primers and 13 Jbeta primers. The repertoire was sequenced with immunoSEQ multiplex PCR; TCRdb's copy has only in-frame clones and lacks some. The sample records 160,000 or so clones, over 70% being singletons. What was sequenced was PBMCs. These receptors were collected from a man aged 18 to 35 in good health and CMV-seropositive.

This chain connects TRBV4-3 to TRBJ1-3; D call uncertain. V was clipped by 0 bases and J by 5 bases, with 5 bases between them. This CDR3 has 13 residues. Germline lookup yields CDR1 LGHNA and CDR2 YSLEER. CDR3 nucleotides: TGCGCCAGCAGCCAAGAGCCTAGAAACACCATATATTTT. It specifies CASSQEPRNTIYF.

V and J are TRBV29-1 and TRBJ2-7; the match to TRBD1 covers 8 bases. Germline V lookup: CDR1 SQVTM, CDR2 ANQGSEA. The CDR3 extends over 12 amino acids. V shed 5 bases, J shed 4 bases, and the junction held 4 bases outside the gene matches. The CDR3 DNA is TGCAGCGTTTATGACAGGGGTTACGAGCAGTACTTC. Protein sequence: CSVYDRGYEQYF.

V and J are TRBV7-9 and TRBJ1-1; tentative D call: TRBD1 (5 bases). The CDR3 extends over 15 amino acids. Germline lookup yields CDR1 SEHNR and CDR2 FQNEAQ (reference sequence). V lost 4 bases to trimming and J lost 2 bases, with 14 bases between them. Here the CDR3 reads CASSSVGQPNTEAFF. The CDR3 bases are TGTGCCAGCAGCTCAGTGGGGCAGCCAAACACTGAAGCTTTCTTT.

The J gene is TRBJ1-4, the V gene TRBV10-3; 7 positions match TRBD1. With V trimmed by 3 bases and J by 6 bases, 10 bases remained unmatched. The CDR3 contains 16 residues. From germline, CDR1 is ENHRY and CDR2 SYGVKD. The CDR3 is CAISDALGQTYEKLFF. The CDR3 region has the DNA TGTGCCATCAGTGACGCCCTGGGACAGACCTATGAAAAACTGTTTTTT.

The chain joins TRBV7-8 to TRBJ1-5, with 9 positions matching TRBD1. V lost 0 bases, J lost 3 bases, and 6 bases stayed unmatched. Germline V CDR1 and CDR2: SGHVS, FQNEAQ. This CDR3 contains 17 residues. The CDR3: CASSLARRTGVNQPQHF. Written as DNA, the CDR3 is TGTGCCAGCAGCTTAGCCCGGAGGACAGGGGTCAATCAGCCCCAGCATTTT.

This clone was seen only once. V usage is TRBV5-4 and J usage is TRBJ1-4; 8 nucleotides align to TRBD1. The V gene's germline CDR1 is SGHNT and CDR2 YYREEE (reference sequence). The CDR3 length is 16 residues. V gave up 4 bases and J gave up 2 bases; unmatched junction bases: 7. CDR3 sequence reads: CASSGDRRSTNEKLFF. The CDR3, as DNA: TGTGCCAGCAGCGGGGACAGGAGATCGACTAATGAAAAACTGTTTTTT. The full variable domain, in which reference TRBV5-4 and TRBJ1-4 provide the parts outside the CDR3, is ETGVTQSPTHLIKTRGQQVTLRCSSQSGHNTVSWYQQALGQGPQFIFQYYREEENGRGNFPPRFSGLQFPNYSSELNVNALELDDSALYLCASSGDRRSTNEKLFFGSGTQLSVL.

V gene TRBV19 combines with J gene TRBJ1-6, with a possible D match to TRBD1 (6 bases). Trimming shortened V by 5 bases and J by 7 bases, and 9 bases separated the two germline ends. Germline V CDR1 and CDR2: LNHDA, SQIVND (reference sequence). The CDR3 totals 13 residues. CDR3 amino acids: CASSRDTNSPLHF. The CDR3, as DNA: TGTGCCAGTAGTCGGGACACAAATTCACCCCTCCACTTT.

The rearrangement links TRBV27 to TRBJ1-1; D might be TRBD1 (6 bases). V was clipped by 8 bases and J by 1 base, with 14 bases between them. This CDR3 contains 14 residues. Per germline, CDR1 MNHEY and CDR2 SMNVEV (reference sequence). The CDR3 nucleotides read TGTGCCAGCCGCGGGAGGGGGGCGAACACTGAAGCTTTCTTT. Residues: CASRGRGANTEAFF.